The source of this T cell receptor (beta chain) is a study of Graves' ophthalmopathy and Graves' hyperthyroidism. RNA transcripts were the source from which TCR beta CDR3 regions were amplified. First-round RT-PCR relied on HTBI primers, and a second-round multiplex PCR came next. TCRdb recomputed calls from the multiplex PCR reads with MiXCR, one row per CDR3 protein. The sample lists about 370,000 distinct CDR3 sequences; around 16% were seen once. Germline-derived CDR1 and CDR2 are MNHEY and SVGAGI. CDR3 size: 18 residues. V was shortened by 5 bases and J by 5 bases, with 28 bases between the two germline ends. This clonotype has at least ten counts.

The sequenced material came from peripheral blood. The receptor comes from a woman aged 18-35 years with Graves' ophthalmopathy. The chain joins TRBV6-5 to TRBJ2-7; the D gene is possibly TRBD1 (5 bases). CDR3 sequence (DNA): TGTGCCAGCAGTATCCCCGCGCGAGGACGGCGCATAGGGGACGAGCAGTACTTC. Protein sequence: CASSIPARGRRIGDEQYF.